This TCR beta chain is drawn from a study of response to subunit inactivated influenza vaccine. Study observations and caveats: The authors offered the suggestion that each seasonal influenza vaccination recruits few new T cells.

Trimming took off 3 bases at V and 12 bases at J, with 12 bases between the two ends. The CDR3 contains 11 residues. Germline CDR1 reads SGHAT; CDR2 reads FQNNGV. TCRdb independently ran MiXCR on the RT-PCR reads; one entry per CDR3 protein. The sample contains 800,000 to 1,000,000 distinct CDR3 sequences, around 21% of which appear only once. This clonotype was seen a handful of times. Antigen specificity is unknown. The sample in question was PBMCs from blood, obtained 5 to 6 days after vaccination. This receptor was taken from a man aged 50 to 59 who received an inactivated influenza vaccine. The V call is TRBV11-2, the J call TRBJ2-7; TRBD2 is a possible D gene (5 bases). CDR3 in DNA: TGTGCCAGCAGCTTCGGACTGTACGGGTACTTC. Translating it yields CASSFGLYGYF.